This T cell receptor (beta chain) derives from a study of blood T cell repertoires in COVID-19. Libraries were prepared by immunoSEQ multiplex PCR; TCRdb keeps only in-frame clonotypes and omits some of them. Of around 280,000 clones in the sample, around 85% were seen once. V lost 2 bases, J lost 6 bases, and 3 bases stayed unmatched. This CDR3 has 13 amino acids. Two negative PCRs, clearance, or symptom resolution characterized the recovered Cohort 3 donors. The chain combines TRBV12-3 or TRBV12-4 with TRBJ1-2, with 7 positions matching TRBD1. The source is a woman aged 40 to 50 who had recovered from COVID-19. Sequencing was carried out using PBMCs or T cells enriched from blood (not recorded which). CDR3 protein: CASSLRGQDGYTF. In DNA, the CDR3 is TGTGCCAGCAGTTTAAGGGGGCAGGATGGCTACACCTTC.